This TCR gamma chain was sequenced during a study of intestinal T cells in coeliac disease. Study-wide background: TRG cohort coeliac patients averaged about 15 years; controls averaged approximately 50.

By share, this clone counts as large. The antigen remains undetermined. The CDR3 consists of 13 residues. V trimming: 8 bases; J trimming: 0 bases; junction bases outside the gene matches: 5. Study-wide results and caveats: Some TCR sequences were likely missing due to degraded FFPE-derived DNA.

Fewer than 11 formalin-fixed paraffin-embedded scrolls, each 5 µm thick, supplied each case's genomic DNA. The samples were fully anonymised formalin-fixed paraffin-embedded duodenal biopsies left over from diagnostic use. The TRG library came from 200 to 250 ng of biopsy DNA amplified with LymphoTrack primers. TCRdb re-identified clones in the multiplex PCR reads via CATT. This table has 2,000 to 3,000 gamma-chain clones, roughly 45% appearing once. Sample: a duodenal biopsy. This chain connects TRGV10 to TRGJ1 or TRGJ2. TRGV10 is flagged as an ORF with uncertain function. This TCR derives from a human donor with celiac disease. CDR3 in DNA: TGTGCTGCGTGGGATTTGAATTATTATAAGAAACTCTTT. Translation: CAAWDLNYYKKLF.